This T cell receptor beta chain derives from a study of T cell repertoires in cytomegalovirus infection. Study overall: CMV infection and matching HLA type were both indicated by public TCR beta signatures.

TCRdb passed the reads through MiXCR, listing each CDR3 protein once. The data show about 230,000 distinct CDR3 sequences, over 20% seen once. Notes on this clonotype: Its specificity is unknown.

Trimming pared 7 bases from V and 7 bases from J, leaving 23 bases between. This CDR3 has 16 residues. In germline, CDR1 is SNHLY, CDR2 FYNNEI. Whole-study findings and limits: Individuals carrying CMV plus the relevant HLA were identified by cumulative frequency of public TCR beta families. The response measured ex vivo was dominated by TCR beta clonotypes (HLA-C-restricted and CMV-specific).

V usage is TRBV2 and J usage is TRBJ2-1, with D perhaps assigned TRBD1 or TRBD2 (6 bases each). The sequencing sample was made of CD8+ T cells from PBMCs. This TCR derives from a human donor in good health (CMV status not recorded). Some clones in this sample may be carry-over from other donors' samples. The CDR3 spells CASTLGGSWTWNEQFF. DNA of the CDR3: TGTGCCAGCACATTGGGGGGCAGTTGGACGTGGAATGAGCAGTTCTTC. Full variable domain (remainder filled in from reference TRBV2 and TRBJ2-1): EPEVTQTPSHQVTQMGQEVILRCVPISNHLYFYWYRQILGQKVEFLVSFYNNEISEKSEIFDDQFSVERPDGSNFTLKIRSTKLEDSAMYFCASTLGGSWTWNEQFFGPGTRLTVL.